The 32 T cell receptor beta chains presented below share a single source sample, sequenced in a study of CD8+CD57+ T cells in acquired aplastic anemia. The use of genomic DNA as template underpinned the TCR beta VDJ and CDR3 profiling. MiXCR was run by TCRdb on the reads, yielding one entry per CDR3 protein. The table has roughly 150,000 distinct CDR3 sequences, 35% to 55% seen once; the top ten hold approximately 1%. Material for sequencing was sorted CD4+, CD8+, or CD8+CD57+ T cells (not recorded which) from PBMCs. These receptors were taken from a human donor in good health.

This clonotype was picked up many times. This chain connects TRBV7-8 to TRBJ2-3, with D hard to call. The CDR3 length is 15 residues. The V and J ends lost 2 bases and 2 bases respectively, with 11 bases between them. CDR1 is SGHVS and CDR2 is FQNEAQ in the germline V gene. CDR3 sequence: CASSLKGGYTDTQYF. CDR3 in DNA: TGTGCCAGCAGCTTAAAGGGCGGTTACACAGATACGCAGTATTTT.

The sample holds a few counts of this clonotype. V gene TRBV20-1 combines with J gene TRBJ2-1, with 12 positions matching TRBD2. The CDR3 is 16 residues long. The V segment lost 4 bases and the J segment 2 bases; nucleotides outside the gene matches: 6. Germline CDR1 and CDR2: DFQATT and SNEGSKA (reference sequence). The CDR3 DNA sequence: TGCAGTGCTACCCTAGCGGGAGGGAGCACCTACAATGAGCAGTTCTTC. Amino acids: CSATLAGGSTYNEQFF.

The chain employs TRBV15 and TRBJ1-5; no definite D call. The germline CDR1 and CDR2 sequences are LNHNV and YYDKDF (reference sequence). This CDR3 has 12 residues. The V end lost 1 base, the J end lost 2 bases, and 0 bases lay between the germline ends. For the CDR3, the DNA is TGTGCCACCAGCAGAGGCAATCAGCCCCAGCATTTT. Translation gives CATSRGNQPQHF.

This clonotype was picked up a small number of times. J is TRBJ1-3 and V is TRBV12-3 or TRBV12-4; D possibly corresponds to TRBD1 (6 bases). Trimming took 3 bases from V and 3 from J, leaving 12 bases between them. The CDR3 totals 15 residues. CDR3 amino acids: CASSFGRGFGNTIYF. CDR3 DNA sequence: TGTGCCAGCAGTTTCGGCAGGGGTTTTGGAAACACCATATATTTT.

This rearrangement joins TRBV9 to TRBJ2-7; no clear D. This CDR3 is 14 amino acids long. The V and J ends lost 4 bases and 4 bases respectively, with 15 bases between them. In germline, CDR1 is SGDLS, CDR2 YYNGEE. CDR3 DNA: TGTGCCAGCAGCCCTGGGTTGAGTGGATACGAGCAGTACTTC. It specifies CASSPGLSGYEQYF.

This clonotype was seen repeatedly, ten times or more. This sequence joins TRBV27 and TRBJ1-6; TRBD1 might be the D (5 bases). From germline, CDR1 is MNHEY and CDR2 SMNVEV (reference sequence). Trimming removed 8 bases from V and 7 bases from J, with 12 bases in between. This CDR3 comprises 13 residues. The CDR3 DNA reads TGTGCCAGCCGGGGGGGGAGGAATTCACCCCTCCACTTT. As protein: CASRGGRNSPLHF.

This clonotype was picked up many times. The V gene is TRBV6-5, the J gene TRBJ1-5; tentative D call: TRBD1 (6 bases). This CDR3 comprises 15 residues. Germline V CDR1 and CDR2: MNHEY, SVGAGI. V dropped 2 bases and J dropped 5 bases, with 13 bases sitting between them. CDR3 DNA: TGTGCCAGCAGTTACGGGACATTACAAGATCAGCCCCAGCATTTT. Amino acid sequence: CASSYGTLQDQPQHF.

In this sample, this clonotype turned up many times. The V call is TRBV7-8, the J call TRBJ2-5; 7 bases fit TRBD1. CDR1 and CDR2 from the germline V gene are SGHVS and FQNEAQ. The CDR3 loop spans 15 amino acids. Unmatched junction bases numbered 8, after V lost 2 bases and J lost 5 bases. In DNA form, the CDR3 reads TGTGCCAGCAGCTTATGGTCCGGACAGGAGGAGACCCAGTACTTC. It yields the protein CASSLWSGQEETQYF.

Many counts were recorded for this clonotype. This rearrangement joins TRBV20-1 to TRBJ2-2; D might be TRBD2 (5 bases). V dropped 3 bases and J dropped 6 bases, with 20 bases sitting between them. Germline V lookup: CDR1 DFQATT, CDR2 SNEGSKA (reference sequence). This CDR3 is 16 amino acids long. The CDR3 protein is CSARPRVGDPAGELFF. CDR3 sequence (DNA): TGCAGTGCTAGGCCGAGGGTGGGAGATCCGGCCGGGGAGCTGTTTTTT.

The chain joins TRBV11-2 to TRBJ2-7, with 8 bases aligning to TRBD1. J was trimmed by 1 base and V by 0 bases; bases with no gene match: 11. Germline V lookup: CDR1 SGHAT, CDR2 FQNNGV. The CDR3 totals 18 residues. The CDR3 reads CASSLDFIRTGRSYEQYF. The CDR3, as DNA: TGTGCCAGCAGCTTAGATTTCATCCGGACAGGGCGTTCCTACGAGCAGTACTTC.

The rearrangement joins TRBV10-3 to TRBJ2-1, with TRBD1 as a possible D gene (7 bases). The V gene lost 6 bases and the J gene lost 10 bases, with 16 bases spanning the gap. The CDR3 loop spans 13 amino acids. Germline CDR1 is ENHRY and CDR2 is SYGVKD. The CDR3 loop is CAIREGAPEEQFF. As DNA, the CDR3 is TGTGCCATCAGGGAGGGGGCCCCGGAGGAGCAGTTCTTC.

This clonotype turned up a few times. The chain joins TRBV27 to TRBJ1-3, with D uncertain. V lost 4 bases, J lost 0 bases, and 16 bases lay in between. The CDR3 spans 17 residues. The V gene's germline CDR1 is MNHEY and CDR2 SMNVEV (reference sequence). The CDR3 region has the DNA TGTGCCAGCAGTTCCAGACCCCCGATGAGCTCTGGAAACACCATATATTTT. Translated, it gives CASSSRPPMSSGNTIYF.

This clonotype has just one count. The chain employs TRBV20-1 and TRBJ2-3; D remains ambiguous. V lost 3 bases, J lost 0 bases, and 13 bases lay in between. CDR3 length equals 15 residues. In germline, CDR1 is DFQATT, CDR2 SNEGSKA (reference sequence). The CDR3 loop reads CSASRRRFSTDTQYF. The CDR3, as DNA: TGCAGTGCTAGTCGACGGAGATTTAGCACAGATACGCAGTATTTT.

The V and J genes are TRBV19 and TRBJ1-1; perhaps TRBD1 as D (6 bases). The length of the CDR3 is 13 residues. From germline, CDR1 is LNHDA and CDR2 SQIVND (reference sequence). Between the trimmed V and J ends, which lost 5 bases and 8 bases, there was a span of 15 bases. The CDR3 region has the DNA TGTGCCAGTAGTCTCCAGAGGGGGGGAGAAGCTTTCTTT. This translates into CASSLQRGGEAFF.

This clonotype was seen ten or more times. The chain employs TRBV30 and TRBJ2-7; tentative D call: TRBD2 (5 bases). Germline-derived CDR1 and CDR2 are GTSNPN and SVGIG (reference sequence). Trimming removed 5 bases at V and 6 bases at J, with 8 bases between. The CDR3 runs 10 residues. The CDR3 coding sequence is TGTGCCTGGGGGGAGCGCGAGCAGTACTTC. This codes for CAWGEREQYF.

This clonotype was counted between two and nine times. The J gene is TRBJ2-7, the V gene TRBV15, with TRBD1 matching over 9 bases. J gave up 6 bases and V 0 bases, and 6 bases lay outside the gene matches. CDR3 size: 15 residues. Germline V gene sequence: CDR1 LNHNV, CDR2 YYDKDF (reference sequence). The CDR3, as DNA: TGTGCCACCAGCAGAGATGGACAGGGGCTCTTCGAGCAGTACTTC. Encoded protein: CATSRDGQGLFEQYF.

This clonotype was recorded many times. One end of the junction varies from germline; a read error may be responsible. The rearrangement joins TRBV19 to TRBJ2-5; D remains ambiguous. Germline assignment: CDR1 LNHDA and CDR2 SQIVND (reference sequence). This CDR3 contains 13 residues. Here the CDR3 DNA reads TGTGCCAGTAGCCCAGAAACCCAAGAGGCCCAGTACTTC. Encoded protein: CASSPETQEAQYF.

This clonotype was found many times. At one end, the junction sequence differs from germline, possibly due to a read error. The chain joins TRBV7-2 to TRBJ1-1, with D hard to call. Germline loops: CDR1 SGHTA, CDR2 FQGNSA. The CDR3 runs to 12 residues. The CDR3 nucleotides read TGTGCCAGCAACCCGTCAGGCGGGAGGGCTTCCTTT. Translation: CASNPSGGRASF.

A word on this clonotype: Possible read error: a much larger clone is one base away. This chain links TRBV7-3 with TRBJ1-1, with 8 bases that match TRBD1. Germline loops: CDR1 SGHTA, CDR2 FQGTGA. CDR3 length equals 15 residues. In nucleotides, the CDR3 is TGTGCCAGCAGCTTATCCGGGACAGGTAACATTGAAGCTTTCTTT. Translation gives CASSLSGTGNIEAFF.

As concerns this clonotype: The conserved phenylalanine or tryptophan is not found at the CDR3 terminus, so this likely reflects a read error. The limits of the CDR3 on the DNA are not certain, so only TCRdb's listed CDR3 is given. The V gene is TRBV10-3, the J gene TRBJ1-4. Germline V gene lookup returns CDR1 ENHRY and CDR2 SYGVKD. From its first to its last residue, the CDR3 has 8 amino acids. CDR3 sequence: CAISDPTG.

This clonotype was seen a few times. The chain recombines TRBV6-2 or TRBV6-3 with TRBJ2-3; D is possibly TRBD2 (5 bases). CDR3 length: 15 residues. Germline V gene data show CDR1 as MNHEY and CDR2 as SVGEGT. The ends were cut back, 1 base at V and 3 bases at J, with 11 bases in the middle. The CDR3 DNA is TGTGCCAGCAGTTACTTGCGCGGGCGGACAGATACGCAGTATTTT. Translating gives CASSYLRGRTDTQYF.

This chain connects TRBV5-1 to TRBJ2-1; 11 nucleotides line up with TRBD2. V was pared by 2 bases and J by 8 bases, with 3 bases of the junction left unmatched. The CDR3 loop spans 14 amino acids. Germline CDR1 is SGHRS and CDR2 is YFSETQ. CDR3 sequence: CASSFSGRADEQFF. CDR3 sequence (DNA): TGCGCCAGCAGCTTTAGCGGGAGGGCGGATGAGCAGTTCTTC.

The gene calls are TRBV15 and TRBJ2-7, with TRBD2 matching 7 bases. V was clipped by 3 bases and J by 5 bases; unmatched bases: 7. Germline assignment: CDR1 LNHNV and CDR2 YYDKDF (reference sequence). The length of the CDR3 is 14 residues. In DNA, the CDR3 is TGTGCCACCAGCAGCTTGTGGCGGGGGAACGAGCAGTACTTC. Translation: CATSSLWRGNEQYF.

A note on this clonotype: A single base separates this from a much larger clone, so it may be a read error. The V and J genes are TRBV12-3 or TRBV12-4 and TRBJ1-1; TRBD1 is a possible D gene (6 bases). The length of the CDR3 is 14 residues. CDR3: CASRYLQGNTEALF. CDR3 sequence (DNA): TGTGCCAGCAGGTATTTGCAGGGGAACACTGAAGCTCTCTTT.

The chain uses TRBV27 and TRBJ2-1; 7 bases are shared with TRBD2. The trim removed 2 bases at V and 7 bases at J, leaving 11 bases unmatched. Germline-derived CDR1 and CDR2 are MNHEY and SMNVEV (reference sequence). CDR3 length: 16 amino acids. CDR3: CASSLPLAGAGNEQFF. The CDR3 DNA is TGTGCCAGCAGTTTACCCTTGGCGGGAGCGGGTAATGAGCAGTTCTTC.

This clonotype has ten or more counts. This chain connects TRBV20-1 to TRBJ2-3; TRBD2 agrees at 9 bases. Germline CDR1 DFQATT, CDR2 SNEGSKA (reference sequence). The CDR3 is 15 amino acids. Losses at the gene ends were 5 bases for V and 4 bases for J; bases not matched to a gene: 10. CDR3 DNA: TGCAGTGCTGTTTCGCTAGCGGGGATTGCAGATACGCAGTATTTT. Protein product: CSAVSLAGIADTQYF.

This chain joins TRBV4-2 and TRBJ1-2; D is undetermined. The CDR3 loop spans 16 amino acids. Trimming removed 0 bases at V and 5 bases at J, with 16 bases between. Germline-derived CDR1 and CDR2 are LGHNA and YNFKEQ. The CDR3: CASSQDYQVDPYGYTF. Here the CDR3 DNA reads TGTGCCAGCAGCCAAGACTACCAGGTGGATCCTTATGGCTACACCTTC.

The chain employs TRBV6-5 and TRBJ2-4; the D gene is possibly TRBD1 (5 bases). Germline V gene lookup returns CDR1 MNHEY and CDR2 SVGAGI. This CDR3 is 12 amino acids long. The V end was cut by 4 bases, the J end by 8 bases, with 9 bases between. DNA for the CDR3: TGTGCCAGCAGTTTCCCCAGGGACATTCAGTACTTC. As protein: CASSFPRDIQYF.

This clonotype was observed at least ten times. V and J are TRBV20-1 and TRBJ2-1; TRBD1 might be the D (6 bases). V lost 1 base and J lost 7, with 14 bases in between. The CDR3 has 14 amino acids. In germline, CDR1 is DFQATT, CDR2 SNEGSKA (reference sequence). In nucleotides, the CDR3 is TGCAGTGCTAGAGCATTGGACAGCCGAAATGAGCAGTTCTTC. Encoded protein: CSARALDSRNEQFF.

A word on this clonotype: A much larger clone is a single base away; this may be a read error. The limits of the CDR3 on the DNA are not certain, so only TCRdb's listed CDR3 is given. The CDR3 sequence is CSVGGGSYNEQSF. The chain uses TRBV29-1 and TRBJ2-1; TRBD1 is taken as the D call from the table, unchecked against the DNA. CDR1 and CDR2 from the germline V gene are SQVTM and ANQGSEA. The CDR3 comprises 13 residues, both ends counted.

This clonotype was found many times. This sequence joins TRBV24-1 and TRBJ2-7; D gene ambiguous. Trimming took off 1 base at V and 3 bases at J, with 0 bases between the two ends. CDR1 KGHDR and CDR2 SFDVKD come from the germline V gene. The CDR3 is 11 amino acids. The CDR3: CATSDFYEQYF. In DNA form, the CDR3 reads TGTGCCACCAGTGATTTCTACGAGCAGTACTTC.

This clonotype was recorded many times. V is TRBV4-2 and J is TRBJ1-2; D gene unclear. V dropped 1 base and J dropped 2 bases, with 5 bases sitting between them. The CDR3 contains 13 residues. Germline CDR1 is LGHNA and CDR2 is YNFKEQ. Here the CDR3 reads CASSQGLNYGYTF. The CDR3 DNA is TGTGCCAGCAGCCAAGGGTTGAACTATGGCTACACCTTC.